This paragraph reports one TCR beta chain. Germline and genes here are mouse. The observed sequence ends 1 residue before the CDR3 terminus, with the missing tail filled in from the germline J gene. As for time point: mouse harvest day 7 after allogeneic transplant. The graft held 10^6 splenic CD5+ T cells and 10^7 T-cell-depleted bone marrow cells. This mouse GVHD model was MHC-mismatched B6 to BALB/c, profiled day 7 or 14. This entry is derived from a study of tissue T cells after allogeneic stem cell transplantation. V was trimmed by 4 bases and J by 1 base, leaving 7 bases between them. The CDR3 runs to 13 residues. The germline gives CDR1 SNHLY, CDR2 FYNGKV (reference sequence). Sequencing was performed with immunoSEQ multiplex PCR; in TCRdb, only in-frame clones are kept and a portion is missing. The sample comprises about 3,700 clones, approximately 53% of which are singletons, and roughly 10% rests with the top ten.

This clonotype originated in a female BALB/c mouse given C57BL/6 T cells with graft-versus-host disease after an allogeneic hematopoietic cell transplant. The genes are TRBV3 and TRBJ1-2; a weak D match, TRBD1 (6 bases). Sequenced: lymph node tissue. The CDR3 bases that were read are TGTGCCAGCAGCTGGGGACAAAACTCCGACTACACC. Encoded protein: CASSWGQNSDYT. The entire CDR3 protein is CASSWGQNSDYTF.